These T cell receptor beta chains were read from a single sample in a study of blood T cell repertoires in COVID-19. Here immunoSEQ multiplex PCR was the method, and the copy in TCRdb shows in-frame clones only, minus some. The data hold under 250,000 clones, with 65% to 90% observed a single time. The sequencing sample was made of peripheral blood. The receptors shown here come from a human donor in a cohort sampled during active COVID-19. Each CDR3 is given with its conserved first and last residue. Fields, in order: V gene, clone size, D gene, J gene, CDR3 protein. A D gene is named only where the DNA matches it firmly. Clone sizes are given selectively: once, few, many, or a class where the clone is expanded.

>TRBV6-5|-|TRBD1|TRBJ1-1
CASIVGTGGTEAFF
>TRBV2|-|-|TRBJ2-2
CASSDRGNTGELFF
>TRBV5-1|-|TRBD1|TRBJ2-2
CASSHNLRGRAGELFF
>TRBV12-3/TRBV12-4|once|TRBD2|TRBJ2-1
CASSWGGNEQFF
>TRBV5-1|-|-|TRBJ2-5
CASSLGGSQETQYF
>TRBV5-4|-|-|TRBJ2-7
CASSLVRGRGNEQYF
>TRBV28|once|-|TRBJ2-7
CASSFLRDGGKYEQYF
>TRBV7-9|-|TRBD2|TRBJ2-1
CASSLGASGRGSSYNEQFF
>TRBV19|-|-|TRBJ2-2
CASSPGLAGTGELFF
>TRBV2|-|-|TRBJ1-1
CASSGQRMNTEAFF
>TRBV9|-|TRBD1|TRBJ2-7
CASSVQPGQSYEQYF
>TRBV2|-|TRBD2|TRBJ2-1
CASSTTSGDYNEQFF
>TRBV11-2|-|-|TRBJ2-7
CASSFTDSASSYEQYF
>TRBV4-1|-|TRBD1|TRBJ1-1
CASSRDRGPNTEAFF
>TRBV5-1|-|TRBD2|TRBJ2-1
CASRIAGRNEQFF
>TRBV28|-|TRBD1|TRBJ2-7
CASSLRTGFIETYEQYF
>TRBV6-5|-|TRBD1|TRBJ1-3
CASSPQTGIGNTIYF
>TRBV19|-|TRBD2|TRBJ2-1
CASSIRGRDNEQFF
>TRBV28|few|TRBD1|TRBJ2-3
CASSLATGGYTQYF
>TRBV27|few|-|TRBJ2-7
CASSTLEGRAHEQYF
>TRBV6-6|-|-|TRBJ2-4
CASAEGPTAIQYF
>TRBV11-2|-|TRBD2|TRBJ2-7
CASSLDLVAGDQYF
>TRBV4-2|-|-|TRBJ2-7
CASSPEWSKTYEQYF